This TCR beta chain was sequenced during a study of brain T cells in children with intractable seizures. Assay: immunoSEQ multiplex PCR; the TCRdb copy retains only in-frame clones and omits some. The sample lists hundreds of thousands of clones, nearly 95% occurring once. To note about this clone: The antigen is not known.

Time point noted: blood from clinic visit 5 months post-surgery; TSC patient then seizure free. Only cases whose brain tissue showed the highest T cell transcript signatures were sequenced. CDR1 MNHEY and CDR2 SVGAGI come from the germline V gene. The CDR3 extends over 13 amino acids. Trimming cost V 6 bases and J 7 bases; bases outside gene matches: 5. Study findings and constraints: Only CDR3 sequence similarity suggested viral specificity, without known HCMV serostatus. Clones missing pre-surgery may reflect undersampling of that blood sample.

This sequence was found in a boy under two years old with tuberous sclerosis and intractable seizures. The material sequenced was peripheral blood, taken around 5 months after surgery. V and J are TRBV6-5 and TRBJ2-2; 7 positions agree with TRBD1. In DNA form, the CDR3 reads TGTGCCAGCAGCCCCAGGGGGATCGGGGAGCTGTTTTTT. It specifies CASSPRGIGELFF.